The present T cell receptor (beta chain) was sequenced within a study of T cell responses to AZD1222 COVID-19 vaccine. Sequenced by immunoSEQ multiplex PCR; TCRdb stores in-frame clones only, minus some. The sample has over 120,000 clones, roughly nine tenths seen once. On this clone: Its antigen is unknown.

Between the trimmed V and J ends, which lost 0 bases and 4 bases, there was a span of 11 bases. Germline assignment: CDR1 SGHRS and CDR2 YFSETQ. The CDR3 is 14 residues long. Points from the study as a whole: In all cases, repertoires were sampled only after the peak T cell response.

The specimen comprised peripheral blood, sampled on day 0 of AZD1222 vaccination. The chain recombines TRBV5-1 with TRBJ2-7; D possibly corresponds to TRBD2 (5 bases). This TCR derives from an adult in good health. CDR3 sequence: CASSLARTAYEQYF. CDR3 bases: TGCGCCAGCAGCTTGGCAAGGACTGCTTACGAGCAGTACTTC.